This TCR beta chain was recovered during a study of blood T cell repertoires in COVID-19. Across the whole study: COVID-19 samples, acute and convalescent, were from the United States, Italy and Spain.

Enrolled through a virtual design, the participants were between roughly 18 and 95 years of age and came from 24 US areas. Participants' reported clinical history set cohort assignment. All recovered Cohort 3 donors got two negative PCRs, got clearance, or saw symptom resolution. TCRdb keeps only in-frame clones here, not all; method: immunoSEQ multiplex PCR. The sample lists a few hundred thousand clones, about 90% occurring once. The CDR3 length is 15 residues. Germline V gene data show CDR1 as MNHEY and CDR2 as SMNVEV (reference sequence). Germline trimming cut 4 bases from V and 10 bases from J; bases unmatched to any gene: 12.

Sequencing was performed on PBMCs or T cells enriched from blood (not recorded which). The genes are TRBV27 and TRBJ1-1; 10 bases are shared with TRBD1. This receptor was taken from a woman between 25 and 40 years old who had recovered from COVID-19. The CDR3 coding sequence is TGTGCCAGCAGTTCCGCCTCCCGGGACAGGGGCGTAGCTTTCTTT. This translates into CASSSASRDRGVAFF.